This TCR beta chain was documented in a study of CD4 T cells in relation to SARS-CoV-2 and coronaviruses. About the study: Controls used an HIV-1 Nef peptide pool or no peptide. Study-level points and caveats: Crossreactive clones expanded significantly less to SARS-CoV-2 than monoreactive clones.

In the case of this clone: The antigen remains undetermined.

The CDR3 covers 16 residues. V dropped 0 bases and J dropped 1 base, with 15 bases sitting between them. Germline lookup yields CDR1 GTSNPN and CDR2 SVGIG (reference sequence). TCRdb's table, derived via immunoSEQ multiplex PCR, lists solely in-frame clones and lacks some. The sample has roughly 21,000 clones, 65% to 80% seen once. Before the COVID-19 pandemic, during about 2010-2018, CD4+ T cells were taken from unexposed donors. After roughly ten days of culture, CD4+ T cells were isolated. As cell numbers allowed, unexposed-donor CD4+ T cells faced SARS-CoV-2 S/N and four cold-coronavirus spikes. This receptor was obtained from a human donor in good health. The chain carries TRBV30 and TRBJ1-1; D might be TRBD1 (6 bases). The sequenced material came from CD4+ T cells from PBMCs, cultured in vitro. The CDR3 DNA reads as TGTGCCTGGAGTGTAGGGTGGGGGGCAAGGAACACTGAAGCTTTCTTT. Translation: CAWSVGWGARNTEAFF.